Sequencing of this T cell receptor beta chain was carried out in a study of technical replicates of blood from several donors. Clones were read by immunoSEQ multiplex PCR, and TCRdb kept only the in-frame ones, dropping some. The sample includes about 69,000 clones, roughly 88% of them seen just once. Sequencing was performed on PBMCs. The sequence derives from a human donor in good health. Some clones in this sample may be carry-over from other donors' samples.

The CDR3 nucleotides are TGCGCCAGCAGCCTTACCAGCGGGAGTAACACCGGGGAGCTGTTTTTT. Translating it yields CASSLTSGSNTGELFF. The J gene is TRBJ2-2, the V gene TRBV5-1, with 8 bases that match TRBD2. Germline V lookup: CDR1 SGHRS, CDR2 YFSETQ. V lost 4 bases and J lost 2; bases outside the gene matches: 7. This CDR3 comprises 16 residues.